Following are 25 T cell receptor beta chains from one sample sequenced in a study of blood T cells in healthy people across ages. Alongside a J-beta primer mix, a sample-barcoded 5' primer served in a second PCR lasting about 7 to 12 cycles. TCRdb processed the 5' RACE reads anew with MiXCR; each CDR3 protein has one entry. The sample contains fewer than 650,000 distinct CDR3 sequences, about 27% of which appear only once. These data are also associated with another study on T cells of mothers and their children.

The sequencing input was blood. Source of these receptors: a boy aged 2 to 10 in good health.

The V and J genes are TRBV27 and TRBJ2-2, with 7 bases that match TRBD1. The V segment lost 2 bases and the J segment 1 base; nucleotides outside the gene matches: 7. The CDR3 extends over 17 amino acids. The germline CDR1 and CDR2 sequences are MNHEY and SMNVEV (reference sequence). The CDR3 reads CASSLSVWTGNTGELFF. CDR3 nucleotide sequence: TGTGCCAGCAGTTTAAGTGTTTGGACAGGGAACACCGGGGAGCTGTTTTTT.

This sequence joins TRBV10-2 and TRBJ2-3, with 7 nucleotides matching TRBD2. CDR1 and CDR2 from the germline V gene are WSHSY and SAAADI. CDR3 length equals 15 residues. V shed 6 bases, J shed 2 bases, and the junction held 8 bases outside the gene matches. Written as DNA, the CDR3 is TGCGCCAGCAGCAGGCCTAGCGGACACACAGATACGCAGTATTTT. It translates to CASSRPSGHTDTQYF.

This clonotype was seen a handful of times. The chain uses TRBV29-1 and TRBJ1-1; D is undetermined. Trimming pared 4 bases from V and 4 bases from J, leaving 13 bases between. The CDR3 length is 13 residues. CDR1 is SQVTM, CDR2 ANQGSEA, per germline. The CDR3 DNA reads TGCAGCGTTGCAGGCCGGGTAGGCACTGAAGCTTTCTTT. This codes for CSVAGRVGTEAFF.

The V gene is TRBV2, the J gene TRBJ2-7; TRBD1 is a possible D gene (7 bases). Near its end, the DNA agrees better with TRBJ2-1, so the J call may be wrong. CDR3 size: 16 residues. Germline V lookup: CDR1 SNHLY, CDR2 FYNNEI. The CDR3 coding sequence is TGTGCCAGCAGTGAAGTCTTCAGGGGGGACTACAATGAGCAGTTCTTC. It specifies CASSEVFRGDYNEQFF.

This clonotype was counted at least ten times. The chain joins TRBV4-3 to TRBJ2-7, with TRBD2 identical over 7 bases. The CDR3 length is 14 residues. Germline lookup yields CDR1 LGHNA and CDR2 YSLEER. After removal of 0 bases from V and 9 bases from J, the junction contained 8 bases not matched to a gene. The CDR3 reads CASSQDVRAGRQYF. DNA of the CDR3: TGCGCCAGCAGCCAAGATGTCAGAGCGGGAAGGCAGTACTTC.

This clonotype was counted ten times or more. The rearrangement uses TRBV9 and TRBJ2-7; the D gene could be TRBD1 or TRBD2 (5 bases each). CDR3 size: 16 residues. Trimming shortened V by 4 bases and J by 5 bases, and 22 bases separated the two germline ends. CDR1 SGDLS and CDR2 YYNGEE come from the germline V gene. The CDR3, as DNA: TGTGCCAGCAGCTCAACCGGGACCCACGGGTCAGACGAGCAGTACTTC. Its protein product is CASSSTGTHGSDEQYF.

A few counts support this clonotype. This CDR3 is CSASSGTSGANEQFF. Written as DNA, the CDR3 is TGCAGTGCTTCCTCCGGGACTAGCGGAGCAAATGAGCAGTTCTTC. The gene calls are TRBV20-1 and TRBJ2-1; TRBD2 agrees at 11 bases. This CDR3 has 15 residues. Germline CDR1 reads DFQATT; CDR2 reads SNEGSKA (reference sequence). The V segment lost 5 bases and the J segment 7 bases; nucleotides outside the gene matches: 10.

J is TRBJ2-1 and V is TRBV3-1; D is unclear. The J call may be wrong; the DNA end is better matched by TRBJ2-7. CDR1 is LGHDT and CDR2 is YNNKEL in the germline V gene (reference sequence). This CDR3 is 12 amino acids long. CDR3 region: CAVGSPAYEQYF. The CDR3 DNA reads TGTGCCGTTGGATCCCCGGCCTACGAGCAGTACTTC.

This chain uses TRBV6-5 with TRBJ1-2, with D possibly TRBD1 on 5 matching bases. This CDR3 contains 13 residues. Trimming removed 2 bases at V and 8 bases at J, with 12 bases between. CDR1 is MNHEY and CDR2 is SVGAGI in the germline V gene. CDR3 in amino acids: CASSYPGRGGYTF. DNA of the CDR3: TGTGCCAGCAGTTACCCGGGACGGGGCGGCTACACCTTC.

In its sample, this clonotype was seen a few times. In DNA form, the CDR3 reads TGTGCCAGCAGTGACGGGACCTGGGGGGAGACCCAGTACTTC. It specifies CASSDGTWGETQYF. The gene calls are TRBV2 and TRBJ2-5; D possibly matches TRBD1 or TRBD2 (5 bases each). The germline V gene has CDR1 SNHLY and CDR2 FYNNEI. The V gene lost 3 bases and the J gene lost 5 bases, with 13 bases spanning the gap. The CDR3 is 14 residues long. The full variable domain, rest sourced from reference TRBV2 and TRBJ2-5, is EPEVTQTPSHQVTQMGQEVILRCVPISNHLYFYWYRQILGQKVEFLVSFYNNEISEKSEIFDDQFSVERPDGSNFTLKIRSTKLEDSAMYFCASSDGTWGETQYFGPGTRLLVL.

This clonotype was seen a handful of times. This chain connects TRBV4-3 to TRBJ2-7; 10 nucleotides align to TRBD2. CDR3 length: 15 amino acids. Germline V gene sequence: CDR1 LGHNA, CDR2 YSLEER. The V segment lost 2 bases and the J segment 7 bases; nucleotides outside the gene matches: 8. CDR3 coding DNA: TGCGCCAGCAGCCAATTGACTAGCGGGCGTTGGGAGCAGTACTTC. This translates into CASSQLTSGRWEQYF.

This chain connects TRBV7-3 to TRBJ2-2; possibly TRBD2 for D (6 bases). Trimming took off 1 base at V and 7 bases at J, with 13 bases between the two ends. Germline-derived CDR1 and CDR2 are SGHTA and FQGTGA. This CDR3 is 15 amino acids long. The CDR3 sequence: CASSLKGSGGGELFF. CDR3 DNA sequence: TGTGCCAGCAGCTTAAAGGGTAGCGGTGGCGGGGAGCTGTTTTTT.

This clonotype showed up just a few times. The rearrangement joins TRBV19 to TRBJ1-2; D gene unclear. Trimming took 0 bases from V and 4 from J, leaving 12 bases between them. The CDR3 is 15 residues long. CDR1 is LNHDA, CDR2 SQIVND, per germline (reference sequence). In DNA form, the CDR3 reads TGTGCCAGTAGTATAGATCGAGGAACTTCCTATGGCTACACCTTC. It codes for CASSIDRGTSYGYTF.

This clonotype was observed a handful of times. The chain links TRBV12-3 or TRBV12-4 to TRBJ2-5; D uncertain. The last part of the DNA fits TRBJ2-7 better; the J call may be wrong. CDR3 length: 12 amino acids. CDR3 region: CASSGVVYEQYF. DNA for the CDR3: TGTGCCAGCAGTGGGGTCGTGTACGAGCAGTACTTC.

This clonotype was seen only a few times. The chain has TRBV14 and TRBJ2-3; TRBD1 aligns across 9 bases. In germline, CDR1 is SGHDN, CDR2 FVKESK. Trimming took 0 bases from V and 6 from J; bases not matched to a gene: 7. CDR3 size: 16 residues. CDR3 residues: CASSQDFGTGYDTQYF. The CDR3 DNA reads TGTGCCAGCAGCCAAGATTTCGGGACAGGGTATGATACGCAGTATTTT.

The chain carries TRBV29-1 and TRBJ2-7; TRBD2 might be the D (5 bases). V was cut by 5 bases and J by 5 bases, with 16 bases left in between. The CDR3 is made up of 13 amino acids. CDR1 is SQVTM and CDR2 is ANQGSEA in the germline V gene. DNA of the CDR3: TGCAGCGTTAGGCTAGCCGGCCACGACGAGCAGTACTTC. This translates into CSVRLAGHDEQYF.

The genes are TRBV6-6 and TRBJ2-1; 7 positions agree with TRBD2. CDR1 is MNHNY and CDR2 is SVGAGI in the germline V gene (reference sequence). Trimming at V came to 7 bases and at J to 2 bases, leaving 8 bases not matched to a gene. The CDR3 is made up of 15 amino acids. The CDR3 region has the DNA TGTGCCAGCAAAGGGGAGGGGAGTGCCTACAATGAGCAGTTCTTC. Its protein product is CASKGEGSAYNEQFF.

This clonotype was found a few times. V and J are TRBV14 and TRBJ2-1; 9 bases agree with TRBD2. V shed 2 bases, J shed 5 bases, and the junction held 4 bases outside the gene matches. Germline V lookup: CDR1 SGHDN, CDR2 FVKESK. This CDR3 region has 15 residues. CDR3 nucleotide sequence: TGTGCCAGCAGCCAATGGGCTAGCGGGAACAATGAGCAGTTCTTC. Protein: CASSQWASGNNEQFF.

This clonotype was seen only a few times. The chain combines TRBV6-1 with TRBJ1-1; D remains unclear. V lost 5 bases and J lost 4, with 20 bases in between. Germline lookup yields CDR1 MNHNS and CDR2 SASEGT. The CDR3 length is 16 residues. The CDR3 here is CASSRSPPPLSTEAFF. CDR3 coding DNA: TGTGCCAGCAGTCGCAGCCCGCCTCCCTTGAGCACTGAAGCTTTCTTT.

This clonotype was counted a few times. V usage is TRBV6-1 and J usage is TRBJ2-3, with D tentatively TRBD2 (7 bases). The CDR3 loop spans 17 amino acids. Trimming took off 6 bases at V and 1 base at J, with 20 bases between the two ends. Germline V gene sequence: CDR1 MNHNS, CDR2 SASEGT. The CDR3 is CASSPLDTGGGTDTQYF. The CDR3 nucleotides are TGTGCCAGCAGCCCGTTAGACACGGGGGGCGGCACAGATACGCAGTATTTT.

The rearrangement links TRBV3-1 to TRBJ2-7; 9 bases line up with TRBD1. The CDR3 spans 15 residues. Germline assignment: CDR1 LGHDT and CDR2 YNNKEL (reference sequence). V lost 6 bases and J lost 5; bases outside the gene matches: 11. CDR3 region: CASRAGQGGIHEQYF. The CDR3, as DNA: TGTGCCAGCAGAGCGGGACAGGGAGGGATCCACGAGCAGTACTTC.

The V gene is TRBV20-1, the J gene TRBJ2-5; no firm D call. Germline lookup yields CDR1 DFQATT and CDR2 SNEGSKA (reference sequence). The CDR3 consists of 12 residues. V was cut by 4 bases and J by 2 bases, with 8 bases left in between. CDR3 protein: CSAIGSQETQYF. CDR3 in DNA: TGCAGTGCTATCGGGTCTCAAGAGACCCAGTACTTC.

The rearrangement links TRBV20-1 to TRBJ2-7; 7 bases match TRBD2. The CDR3 spans 14 residues. Trimming cost V 1 base and J 4 bases; bases outside gene matches: 7. The V gene's germline CDR1 is DFQATT and CDR2 SNEGSKA (reference sequence). The CDR3 sequence: CSARVRGRAYEQYF. The CDR3 DNA sequence: TGCAGTGCTAGAGTTCGAGGGAGGGCTTACGAGCAGTACTTC.

The rearrangement uses TRBV5-1 and TRBJ2-6, with TRBD1 identical over 9 bases. The CDR3 contains 19 residues. Losses at the gene ends were 0 bases for V and 0 bases for J; bases not matched to a gene: 7. The germline V gene has CDR1 SGHRS and CDR2 YFSETQ. CDR3 DNA sequence: TGCGCCAGCAGCTTGGACGGGACAGGGATCTTCTCTGGGGCCAACGTCCTGACTTTC. Residues: CASSLDGTGIFSGANVLTF.

The rearrangement uses TRBV7-9 and TRBJ1-3; the D gene is possibly TRBD1 (6 bases). This CDR3 contains 15 residues. Looked up from germline, CDR1 is SEHNR and CDR2 is FQNEAQ (reference sequence). Trimming pared 6 bases from V and 0 bases from J, leaving 12 bases between. This CDR3 reads CASSFQGSSGNTIYF. CDR3 DNA: TGTGCCAGCAGTTTCCAGGGGAGCTCTGGAAACACCATATATTTT.